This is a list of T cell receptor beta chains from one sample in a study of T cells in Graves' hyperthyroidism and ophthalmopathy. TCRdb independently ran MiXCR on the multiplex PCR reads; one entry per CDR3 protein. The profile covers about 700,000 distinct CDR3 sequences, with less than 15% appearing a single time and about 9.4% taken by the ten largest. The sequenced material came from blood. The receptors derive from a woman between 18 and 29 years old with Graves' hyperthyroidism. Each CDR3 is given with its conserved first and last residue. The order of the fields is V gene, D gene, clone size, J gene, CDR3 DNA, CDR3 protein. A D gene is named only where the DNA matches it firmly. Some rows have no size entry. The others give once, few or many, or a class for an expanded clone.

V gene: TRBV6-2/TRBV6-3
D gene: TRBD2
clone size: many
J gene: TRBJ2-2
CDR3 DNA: TGTGCCAGCAGTTACGGTGGCGGGAGCCAAAAGGCCACCGGGGAGCTGTTTTTT
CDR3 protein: CASSYGGGSQKATGELFF

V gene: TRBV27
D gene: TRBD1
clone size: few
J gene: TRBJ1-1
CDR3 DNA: TGTGCCAGCAGGTGGACAGGGGGGGACACTGAAGCTTTCTTT
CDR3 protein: CASRWTGGDTEAFF

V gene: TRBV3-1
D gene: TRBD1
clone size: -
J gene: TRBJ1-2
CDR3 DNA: TGTGCCAGCAGCCAGGCAGGGGGCGCGAATGGCTACACCTTC
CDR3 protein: CASSQAGGANGYTF

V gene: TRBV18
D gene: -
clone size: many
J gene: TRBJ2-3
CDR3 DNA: TGTGCCAGCTCAACCGCAGATACGCAGTATTTT
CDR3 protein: CASSTADTQYF

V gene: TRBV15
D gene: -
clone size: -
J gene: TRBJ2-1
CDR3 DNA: TGTGCCACTCAGTGGTACAATGAGCAGTTCTTC
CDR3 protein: CATQWYNEQFF

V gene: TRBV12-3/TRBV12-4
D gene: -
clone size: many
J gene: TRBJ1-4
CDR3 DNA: TGTGCCAGCAGGGCGGGGTTCGAAAAACTGTTTTTT
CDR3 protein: CASRAGFEKLFF

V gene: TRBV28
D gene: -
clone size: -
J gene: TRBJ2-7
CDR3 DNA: TGTGCCAGCGGCCCCCCGCAGGGCCACGAGCAGTACTTC
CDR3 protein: CASGPPQGHEQYF

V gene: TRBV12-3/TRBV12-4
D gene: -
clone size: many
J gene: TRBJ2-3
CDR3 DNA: TGTGCCAGCCGGCATTCAGATACGCAGTATTTT
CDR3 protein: CASRHSDTQYF

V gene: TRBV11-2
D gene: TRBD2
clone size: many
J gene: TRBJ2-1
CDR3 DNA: TGTGCCAGCAGCTTCACGGGACTAGCGGGAACGAGCTCCTACAATGAGCAGTTCTTC
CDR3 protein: CASSFTGLAGTSSYNEQFF

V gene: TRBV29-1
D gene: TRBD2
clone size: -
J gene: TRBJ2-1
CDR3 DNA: TGCAGCGTTGAAATCATTCCGGGACTAGTCTACAATGAGCAGTTCTTC
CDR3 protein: CSVEIIPGLVYNEQFF

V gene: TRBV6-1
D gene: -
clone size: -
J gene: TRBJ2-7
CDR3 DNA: TGTGCCAGCAGCCAAGACATTTCCGAGCAGTACTTC
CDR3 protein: CASSQDISEQYF

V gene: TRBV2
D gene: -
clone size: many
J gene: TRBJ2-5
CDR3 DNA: TGTGCCAGCAGTGGTTTGTCAGGGGCGAAAGAGACCCAGTACTTC
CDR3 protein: CASSGLSGAKETQYF

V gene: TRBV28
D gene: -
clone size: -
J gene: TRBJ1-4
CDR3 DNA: TGTGCCAGCAGTACAAGACACCGAACTAATGAAAAACTGTTTTTT
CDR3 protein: CASSTRHRTNEKLFF

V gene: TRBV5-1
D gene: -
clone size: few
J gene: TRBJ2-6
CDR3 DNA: TGCGCCAGCAGCCTATTCGCTGGGGCCAACGTCCTGACTTTC
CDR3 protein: CASSLFAGANVLTF

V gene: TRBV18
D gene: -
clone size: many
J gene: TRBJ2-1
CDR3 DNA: TGTGCCAGCTCACCCCGGACGGGGTACGCTGAGCAGTTCTTC
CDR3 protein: CASSPRTGYAEQFF

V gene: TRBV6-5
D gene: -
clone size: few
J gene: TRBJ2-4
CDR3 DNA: TGTGCCAGCAGTTTTAGACCCCCACAGCTAGCCAAAAACATTCAGTACTTC
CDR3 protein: CASSFRPPQLAKNIQYF

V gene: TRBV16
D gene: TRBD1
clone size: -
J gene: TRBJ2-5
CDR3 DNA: TGTGCCAGCAGCCAATCGAGGACAGGGACAGAGACCCAGTACTTC
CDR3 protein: CASSQSRTGTETQYF

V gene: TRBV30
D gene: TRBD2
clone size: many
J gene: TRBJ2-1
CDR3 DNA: TGTGCCTGGAGTGTATTGAGGCCTAGCGGGAGCAATGAGCAGTTCTTC
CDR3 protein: CAWSVLRPSGSNEQFF

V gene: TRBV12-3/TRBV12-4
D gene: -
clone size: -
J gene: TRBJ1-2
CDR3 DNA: TGTGCCAGCAGACCTCGGGGGCATGGCTACACCTTC
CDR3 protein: CASRPRGHGYTF

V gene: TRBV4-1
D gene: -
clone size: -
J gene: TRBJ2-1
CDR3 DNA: TGCGCCAGCAGCCAAGTCGGCCCTCGAATCTACGAGCAGTTCTTC
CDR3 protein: CASSQVGPRIYEQFF

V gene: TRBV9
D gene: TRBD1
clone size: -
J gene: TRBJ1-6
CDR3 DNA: TGTGCCAGCAGCGTCCGGGACAGGGAGGGTGGATCACCCCTCCACTTT
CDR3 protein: CASSVRDREGGSPLHF

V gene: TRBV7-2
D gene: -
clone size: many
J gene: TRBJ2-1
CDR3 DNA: TGTGCCAGCAGCTCGCGGACAGCCCACAATGAGCAGTTCTTC
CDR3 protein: CASSSRTAHNEQFF

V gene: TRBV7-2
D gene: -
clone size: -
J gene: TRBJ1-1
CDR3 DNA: TGTGCCAGCAGCTTAGAACGGGGGCCGAACACTGAAGCTTTCTTT
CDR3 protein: CASSLERGPNTEAFF

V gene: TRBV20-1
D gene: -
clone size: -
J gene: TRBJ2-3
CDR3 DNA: TGCAGTGCCAGAATAGGGGGGAACACAGATACGCAGTATTTT
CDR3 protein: CSARIGGNTDTQYF

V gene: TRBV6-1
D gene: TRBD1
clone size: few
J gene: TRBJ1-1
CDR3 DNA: TGTGCCAGCAGTGAAAGACAGGGCTCGGTCACTGAAGCTTTCTTT
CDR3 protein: CASSERQGSVTEAFF

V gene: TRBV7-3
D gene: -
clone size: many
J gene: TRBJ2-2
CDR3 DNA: TGTGCCAGCAGCCCTGGGCCCTACACCGGGGAGCTGTTTTTT
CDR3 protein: CASSPGPYTGELFF

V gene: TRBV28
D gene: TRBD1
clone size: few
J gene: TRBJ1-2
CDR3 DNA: TGTGCCAGCAGTGAAACAGGGGCCCCTAACTATGGCTACACCTTC
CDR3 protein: CASSETGAPNYGYTF

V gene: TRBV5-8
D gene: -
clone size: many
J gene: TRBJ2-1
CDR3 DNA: TGTGCCAGCAGCTTGGGACAGGTACCCTACAATGAGCAGTTCTTC
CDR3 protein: CASSLGQVPYNEQFF

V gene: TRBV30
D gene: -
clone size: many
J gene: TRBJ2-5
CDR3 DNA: TGTGCCTGGAGTTCCGGAGGGACCCAGTACTTC
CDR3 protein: CAWSSGGTQYF

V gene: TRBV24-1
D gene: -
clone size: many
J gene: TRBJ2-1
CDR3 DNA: TGTGCCACCAGTGATTTTGGGCGGAACCTTAACAATGAGCAGTTCTTC
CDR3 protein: CATSDFGRNLNNEQFF

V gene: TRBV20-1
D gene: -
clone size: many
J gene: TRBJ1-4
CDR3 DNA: TGCAGTGCTAGAGTAGCGCAGAAGGGTGAAAAACTGTTTTTT
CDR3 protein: CSARVAQKGEKLFF

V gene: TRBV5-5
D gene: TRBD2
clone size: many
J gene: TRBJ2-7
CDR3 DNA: TGTGCCAGCAGCCCCGTGGGAGGGCAGGGCTCCTACGAGCAGTACTTC
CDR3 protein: CASSPVGGQGSYEQYF

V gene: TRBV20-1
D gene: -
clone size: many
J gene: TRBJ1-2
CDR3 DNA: TGCAGTGCTAGAGCCGAGGGAGAGCGCGGCTACACCTTC
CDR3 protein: CSARAEGERGYTF

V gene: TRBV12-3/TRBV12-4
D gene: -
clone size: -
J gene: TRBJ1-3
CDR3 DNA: TGTGCCAGCAGCTCGGACGGATTTCCTGGAAACACCATATATTTT
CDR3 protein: CASSSDGFPGNTIYF

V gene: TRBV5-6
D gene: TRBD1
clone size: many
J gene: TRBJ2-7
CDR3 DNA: TGTGCCAGCAGCTCGCGGACAGGGCCCACCTACGAGCAGTACTTC
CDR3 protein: CASSSRTGPTYEQYF

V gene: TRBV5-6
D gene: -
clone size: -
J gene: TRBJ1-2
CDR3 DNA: TGTGCCAGCAGTTGGGATTACAGGGGCTACACCTTC
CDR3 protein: CASSWDYRGYTF

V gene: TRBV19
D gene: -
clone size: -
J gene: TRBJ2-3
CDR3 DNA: TGTGCCAGTGGAGGGTACACAGATACGCAGTATTTT
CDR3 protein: CASGGYTDTQYF

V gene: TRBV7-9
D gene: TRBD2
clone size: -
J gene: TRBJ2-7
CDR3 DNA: TGTGCCAGCAGCCTCTCTCGGGGGTGGACTAGCGGGACCCCCGCCTACGAGCAGTACTTC
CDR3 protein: CASSLSRGWTSGTPAYEQYF

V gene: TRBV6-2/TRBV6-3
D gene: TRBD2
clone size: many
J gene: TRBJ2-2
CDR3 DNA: TGTGCCAGCAGTGTCGGACTAGCGGGACTTCAAAGGAACACCGGGGAGCTGTTTTTT
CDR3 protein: CASSVGLAGLQRNTGELFF

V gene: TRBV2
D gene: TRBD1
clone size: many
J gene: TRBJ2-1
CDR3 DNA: TGTGCCAGCAGTCTACAGGGGTGGGATGAGCAGTTCTTC
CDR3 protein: CASSLQGWDEQFF

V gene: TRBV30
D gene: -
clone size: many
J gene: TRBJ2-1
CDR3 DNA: TGTGCCTGGAGTGCCATATACAATGAGCAGTTCTTC
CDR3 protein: CAWSAIYNEQFF

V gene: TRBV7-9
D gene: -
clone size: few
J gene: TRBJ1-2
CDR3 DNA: TGTGCCAGCAGCCTCCTCAATGGGGCCTTGTACTATGGCTACACCTTC
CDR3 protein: CASSLLNGALYYGYTF

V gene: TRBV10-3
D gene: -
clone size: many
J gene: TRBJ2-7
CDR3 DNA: TGTGCCTCCTCACAATCTCTTCTCTACGAGCAGTACTTC
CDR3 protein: CASSQSLLYEQYF

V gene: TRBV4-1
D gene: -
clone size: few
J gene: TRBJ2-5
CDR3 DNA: TGCGCCAGCAGCCAGGTTCCGGGGAACCAAGAGACCCAGTACTTC
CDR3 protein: CASSQVPGNQETQYF

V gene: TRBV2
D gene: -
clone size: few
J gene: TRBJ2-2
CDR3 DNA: TGTGCCAGCAGTCCTCAGGGGATCACCGGGGAGCTGTTTTTT
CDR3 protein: CASSPQGITGELFF

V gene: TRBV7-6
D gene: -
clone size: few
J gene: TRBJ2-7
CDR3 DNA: TGTGCCAGCAGCTTGATCAACGGGATTAATAACGAGCAGTACTTC
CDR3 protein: CASSLINGINNEQYF

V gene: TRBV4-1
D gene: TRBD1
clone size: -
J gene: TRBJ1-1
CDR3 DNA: TGCGCCAGCAGCCAGGGGACAGGAGGCCCAGCTTTCTTT
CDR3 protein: CASSQGTGGPAFF

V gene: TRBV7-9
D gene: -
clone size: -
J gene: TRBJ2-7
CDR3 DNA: TGTGCCAGCAGCTCGGAAGTGGATTACGAGCAGTACTTC
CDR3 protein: CASSSEVDYEQYF

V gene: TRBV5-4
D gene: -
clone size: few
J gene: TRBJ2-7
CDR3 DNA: TGTGCCAGCAGCAAACCGGGGGCGACAGGGTACTACGAGCAGTACTTC
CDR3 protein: CASSKPGATGYYEQYF

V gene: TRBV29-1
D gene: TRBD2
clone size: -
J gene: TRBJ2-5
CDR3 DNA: TGCAGCGTTGCGACTAGCGGACAAGAGACCCAGTACTTC
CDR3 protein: CSVATSGQETQYF

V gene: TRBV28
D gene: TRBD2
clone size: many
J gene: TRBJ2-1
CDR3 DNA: TGTGCCAGCAGTTTATTCACTAGCGGGAAGGGCAATGAGCAGTTCTTC
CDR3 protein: CASSLFTSGKGNEQFF

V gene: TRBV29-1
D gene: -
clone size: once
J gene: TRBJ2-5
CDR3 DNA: TGCAGCTTCCAGAAGGGCGCAGGAGAGACCCAGTACTTC
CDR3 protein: CSFQKGAGETQYF

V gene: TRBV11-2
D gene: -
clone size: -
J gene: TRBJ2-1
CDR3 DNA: TGTGCCAGCAGACGGCCCGGGCGATGGGTGAATGAGCAGTTCTTC
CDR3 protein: CASRRPGRWVNEQFF

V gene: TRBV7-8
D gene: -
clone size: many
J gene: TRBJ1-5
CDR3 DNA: TGTGCCAGCAGCTTTTACGGCAACAATCAGCCCCAGCATTTT
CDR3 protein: CASSFYGNNQPQHF

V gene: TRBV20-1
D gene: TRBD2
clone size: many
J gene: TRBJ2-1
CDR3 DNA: TGCAGTGCTAGAGATACGAGACTAGCAGTCTACAATGAGCAGTTCTTC
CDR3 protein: CSARDTRLAVYNEQFF

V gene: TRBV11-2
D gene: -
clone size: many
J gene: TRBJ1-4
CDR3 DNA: TGTGCCAGCAGCTTAGGTTTTGGACTACGCGAAACAACTAATGAAAAACTGTTTTTT
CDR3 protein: CASSLGFGLRETTNEKLFF

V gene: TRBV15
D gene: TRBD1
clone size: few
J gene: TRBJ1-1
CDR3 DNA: TGTGCCACCAGCCCCCGACAGGGGAGCACTGAAGCTTTCTTT
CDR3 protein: CATSPRQGSTEAFF

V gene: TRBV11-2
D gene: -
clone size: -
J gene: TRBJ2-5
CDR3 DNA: TGTGCCAGCAGCTTAGCTGGACCCCCCCCTGAGACCCAGTACTTC
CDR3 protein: CASSLAGPPPETQYF